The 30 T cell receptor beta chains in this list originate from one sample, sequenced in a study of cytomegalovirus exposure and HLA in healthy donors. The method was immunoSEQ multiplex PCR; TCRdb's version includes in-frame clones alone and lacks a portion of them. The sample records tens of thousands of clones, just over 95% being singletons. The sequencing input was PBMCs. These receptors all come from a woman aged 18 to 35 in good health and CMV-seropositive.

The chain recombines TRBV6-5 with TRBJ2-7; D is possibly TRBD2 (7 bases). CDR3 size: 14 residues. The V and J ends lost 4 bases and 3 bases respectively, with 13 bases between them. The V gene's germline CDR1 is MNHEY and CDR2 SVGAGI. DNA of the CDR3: TGTGCCAGCAGTTTTGTGGGAGGGGGCTACGAGCAGTACTTC. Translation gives CASSFVGGGYEQYF.

CDR3 amino acids: CSVLTGRNQPQHF. In DNA form, the CDR3 reads TGCAGCGTTTTGACAGGCCGCAATCAGCCCCAGCATTTT. This chain links TRBV29-1 with TRBJ1-5, with D possibly matching TRBD1 (6 bases). CDR3 length: 13 residues. Between the trimmed V and J ends, which lost 5 bases and 2 bases, there was a span of 10 bases. Germline loops: CDR1 SQVTM, CDR2 ANQGSEA.

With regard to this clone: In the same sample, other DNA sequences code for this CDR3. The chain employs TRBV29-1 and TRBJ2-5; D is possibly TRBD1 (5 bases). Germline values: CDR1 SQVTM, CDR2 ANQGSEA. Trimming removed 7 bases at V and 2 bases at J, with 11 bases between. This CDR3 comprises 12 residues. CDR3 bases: TGCAGCGCCAGGGTCCAGCAAGAGACCCAGTACTTC. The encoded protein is CSARVQQETQYF.

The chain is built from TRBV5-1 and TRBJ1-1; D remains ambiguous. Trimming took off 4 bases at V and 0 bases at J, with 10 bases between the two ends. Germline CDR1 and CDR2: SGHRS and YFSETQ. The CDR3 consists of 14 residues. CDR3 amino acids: CASSAAGMNTEAFF. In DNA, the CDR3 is TGCGCCAGCAGCGCAGCCGGGATGAACACTGAAGCTTTCTTT.

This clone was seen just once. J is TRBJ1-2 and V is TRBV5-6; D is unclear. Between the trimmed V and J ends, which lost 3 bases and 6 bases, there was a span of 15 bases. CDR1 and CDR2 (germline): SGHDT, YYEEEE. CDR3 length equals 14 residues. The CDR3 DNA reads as TGTGCCAGCAGCTCGTTTTCGGACGGGGATGGCTACACCTTC. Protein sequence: CASSSFSDGDGYTF.

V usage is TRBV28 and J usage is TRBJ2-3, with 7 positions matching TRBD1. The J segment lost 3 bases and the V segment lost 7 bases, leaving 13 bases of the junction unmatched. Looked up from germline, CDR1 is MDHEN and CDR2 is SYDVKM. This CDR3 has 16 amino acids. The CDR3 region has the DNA TGTGCCAGCACCCGGAAAGACAGGGCTCCTACAGATACGCAGTATTTT. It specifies CASTRKDRAPTDTQYF.

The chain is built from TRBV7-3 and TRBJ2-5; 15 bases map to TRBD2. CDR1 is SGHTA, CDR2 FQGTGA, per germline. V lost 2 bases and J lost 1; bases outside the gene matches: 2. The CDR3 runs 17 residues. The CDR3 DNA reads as TGTGCCAGCAGCTTAGGACTAGCGGGAGGGTCCCAAGAGACCCAGTACTTC. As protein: CASSLGLAGGSQETQYF. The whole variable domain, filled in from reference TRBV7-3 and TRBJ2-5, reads GAGVSQTPSNKVTEKGKYVELRCDPISGHTALYWYRQSLGQGPEFLIYFQGTGAADDSGLPNDRFFAVRPEGSVSTLKIQRTERGDSAVYLCASSLGLAGGSQETQYFGPGTRLLVL.

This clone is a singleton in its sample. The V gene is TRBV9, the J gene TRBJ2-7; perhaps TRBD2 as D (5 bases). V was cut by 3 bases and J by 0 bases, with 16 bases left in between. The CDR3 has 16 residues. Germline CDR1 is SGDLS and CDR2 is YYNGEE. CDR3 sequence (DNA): TGTGCCAGCAGCGCCGGAGGTGGCGTCCTCTCCTACGAGCAGTACTTC. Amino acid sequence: CASSAGGGVLSYEQYF.

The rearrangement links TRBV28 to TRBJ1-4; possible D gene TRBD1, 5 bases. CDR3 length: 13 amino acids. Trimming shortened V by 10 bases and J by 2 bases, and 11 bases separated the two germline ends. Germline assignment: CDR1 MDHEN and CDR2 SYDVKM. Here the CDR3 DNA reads TGTGCCACCCAGGGATCCACTAATGAAAAACTGTTTTTT. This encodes CATQGSTNEKLFF.

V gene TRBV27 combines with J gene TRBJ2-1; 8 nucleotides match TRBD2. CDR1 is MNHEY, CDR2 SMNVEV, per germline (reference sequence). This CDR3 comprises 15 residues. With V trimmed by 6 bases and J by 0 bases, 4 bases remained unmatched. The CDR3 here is CASRTSGSSYNEQFF. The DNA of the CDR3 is TGTGCCAGCAGGACAAGCGGGAGCTCCTACAATGAGCAGTTCTTC.

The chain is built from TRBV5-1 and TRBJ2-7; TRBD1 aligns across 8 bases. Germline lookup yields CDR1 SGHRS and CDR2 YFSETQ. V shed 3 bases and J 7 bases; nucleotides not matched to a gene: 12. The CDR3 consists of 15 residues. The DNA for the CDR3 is TGCGCCAGCAGCTCTGGACAGGGAATATTGCGGGAGCAGTACTTC. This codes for CASSSGQGILREQYF.

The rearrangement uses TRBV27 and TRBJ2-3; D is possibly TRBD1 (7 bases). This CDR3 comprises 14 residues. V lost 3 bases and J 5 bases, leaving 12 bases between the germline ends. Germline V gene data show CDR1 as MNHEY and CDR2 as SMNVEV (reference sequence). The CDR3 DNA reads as TGTGCCAGCAGTTTGGACTACAGGGGAGATACGCAGTATTTT. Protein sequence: CASSLDYRGDTQYF.

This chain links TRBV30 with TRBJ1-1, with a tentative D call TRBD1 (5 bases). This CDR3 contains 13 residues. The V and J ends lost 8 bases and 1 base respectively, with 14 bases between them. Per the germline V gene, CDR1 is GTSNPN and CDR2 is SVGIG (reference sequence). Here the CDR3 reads CAQTGDWNTEAFF. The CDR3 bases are TGTGCCCAAACCGGGGACTGGAACACTGAAGCTTTCTTT.

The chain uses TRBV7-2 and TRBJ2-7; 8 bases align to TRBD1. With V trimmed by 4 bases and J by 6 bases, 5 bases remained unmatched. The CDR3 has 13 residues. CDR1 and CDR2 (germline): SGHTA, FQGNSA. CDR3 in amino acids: CASSWTGKREQYF. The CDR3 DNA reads TGTGCCAGCAGCTGGACAGGGAAACGCGAGCAGTACTTC.

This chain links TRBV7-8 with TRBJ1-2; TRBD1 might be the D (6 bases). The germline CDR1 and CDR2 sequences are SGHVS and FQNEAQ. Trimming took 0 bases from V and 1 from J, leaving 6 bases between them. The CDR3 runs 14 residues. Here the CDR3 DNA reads TGTGCCAGCAGCTTAGCGACAGGTAACTATGGCTACACCTTC. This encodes CASSLATGNYGYTF. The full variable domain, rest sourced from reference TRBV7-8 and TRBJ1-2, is GAGVSQSPRYKVAKRGQDVALRCDPISGHVSLFWYQQALGQGPEFLTYFQNEAQLDKSGLPSDRFFAERPEGSVSTLKIQRTQQEDSAVYLCASSLATGNYGYTFGSGTRLTVV.

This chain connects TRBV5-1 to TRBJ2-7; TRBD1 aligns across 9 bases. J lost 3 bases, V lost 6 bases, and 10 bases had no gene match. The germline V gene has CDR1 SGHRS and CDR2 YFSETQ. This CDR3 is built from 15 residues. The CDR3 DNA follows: TGCGCCAGCACCCCCGGGGACAGGGACTTCTACGAGCAGTACTTC. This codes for CASTPGDRDFYEQYF. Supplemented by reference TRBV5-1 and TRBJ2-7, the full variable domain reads KAGVTQTPRYLIKTRGQQVTLSCSPISGHRSVSWYQQTPGQGLQFLFEYFSETQRNKGNFPGRFSGRQFSNSRSEMNVSTLELGDSALYLCASTPGDRDFYEQYFGPGTRLTVT.

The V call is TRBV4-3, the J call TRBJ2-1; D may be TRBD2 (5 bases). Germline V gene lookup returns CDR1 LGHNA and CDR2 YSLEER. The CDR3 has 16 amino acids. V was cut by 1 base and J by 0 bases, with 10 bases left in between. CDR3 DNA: TGCGCCAGCAGCCAAGTACTTGGGAGCTCCTACAATGAGCAGTTCTTC. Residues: CASSQVLGSSYNEQFF.

The CDR3 here is CASSALGTGSNQPQHF. The CDR3 bases are TGTGCCAGCAGTGCGCTTGGGACAGGTAGCAATCAGCCCCAGCATTTT. V usage is TRBV6-1 and J usage is TRBJ1-5; 8 nucleotides match TRBD1. Germline V CDR1 and CDR2: MNHNS, SASEGT. The CDR3 is 16 residues long. Losses at the gene ends were 4 bases for V and 0 bases for J; bases not matched to a gene: 5.

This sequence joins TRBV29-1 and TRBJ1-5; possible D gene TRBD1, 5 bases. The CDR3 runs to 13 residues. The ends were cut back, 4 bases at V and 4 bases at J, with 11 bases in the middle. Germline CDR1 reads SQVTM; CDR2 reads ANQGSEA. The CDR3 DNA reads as TGCAGCGTTGGGATGCGGGGGAATCAGCCCCAGCATTTT. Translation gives CSVGMRGNQPQHF. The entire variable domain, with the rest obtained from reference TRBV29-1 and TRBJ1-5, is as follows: SAVISQKPSRDICQRGTSLTIQCQVDSQVTMMFWYRQQPGQSLTLIATANQGSEATYESGFVIDKFPISRPNLTFSTLTVSNMSPEDSSIYLCSVGMRGNQPQHFGDGTRLSIL.

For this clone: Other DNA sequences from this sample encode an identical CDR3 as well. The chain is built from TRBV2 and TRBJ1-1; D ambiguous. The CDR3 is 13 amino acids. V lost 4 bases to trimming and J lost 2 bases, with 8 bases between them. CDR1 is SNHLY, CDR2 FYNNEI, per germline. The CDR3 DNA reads TGTGCCAGCAGTGGGCCAGGAAACACTGAAGCTTTCTTT. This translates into CASSGPGNTEAFF.

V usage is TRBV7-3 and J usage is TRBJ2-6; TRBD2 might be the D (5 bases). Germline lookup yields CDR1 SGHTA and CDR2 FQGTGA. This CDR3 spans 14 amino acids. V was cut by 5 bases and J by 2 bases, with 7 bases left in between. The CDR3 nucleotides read TGTGCCAGCAGCCTCGGGGCTGGGGCCAACGTCCTGACTTTC. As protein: CASSLGAGANVLTF.

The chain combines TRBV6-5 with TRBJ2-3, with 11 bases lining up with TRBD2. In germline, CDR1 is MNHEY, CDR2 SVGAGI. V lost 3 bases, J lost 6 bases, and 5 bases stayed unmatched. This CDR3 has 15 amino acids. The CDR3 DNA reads TGTGCCAGCAGTTATAGCGGGAGGGGGGGGGATACGCAGTATTTT. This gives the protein CASSYSGRGGDTQYF.

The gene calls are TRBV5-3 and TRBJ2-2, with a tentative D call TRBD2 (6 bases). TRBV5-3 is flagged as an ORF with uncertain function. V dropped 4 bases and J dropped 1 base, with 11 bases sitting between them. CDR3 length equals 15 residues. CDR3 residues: CARSNGTENTGELFF. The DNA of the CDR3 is TGTGCCAGAAGCAACGGGACTGAGAACACCGGGGAGCTGTTTTTT.

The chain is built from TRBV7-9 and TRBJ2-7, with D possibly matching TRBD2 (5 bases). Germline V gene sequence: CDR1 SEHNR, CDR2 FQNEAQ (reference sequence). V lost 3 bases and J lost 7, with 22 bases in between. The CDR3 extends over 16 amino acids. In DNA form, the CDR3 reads TGTGCCAGCAGCTTTCCTGAGGGCGCGGACGGGCTGGAGCAGTACTTC. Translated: CASSFPEGADGLEQYF.

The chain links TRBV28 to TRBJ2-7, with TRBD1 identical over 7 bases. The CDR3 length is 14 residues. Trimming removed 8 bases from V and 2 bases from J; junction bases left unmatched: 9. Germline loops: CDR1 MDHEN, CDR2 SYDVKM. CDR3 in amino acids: CASGSGTETYEQYF. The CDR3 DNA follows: TGTGCCAGCGGATCCGGGACAGAGACCTACGAGCAGTACTTC.

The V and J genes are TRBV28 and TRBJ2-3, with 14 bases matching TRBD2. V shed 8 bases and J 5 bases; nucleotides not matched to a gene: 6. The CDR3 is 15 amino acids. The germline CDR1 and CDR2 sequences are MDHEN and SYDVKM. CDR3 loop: CASLTSGRAGDTQYF. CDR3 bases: TGTGCCAGCTTGACTAGCGGGAGGGCGGGAGATACGCAGTATTTT. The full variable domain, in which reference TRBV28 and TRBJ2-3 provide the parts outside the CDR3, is DVKVTQSSRYLVKRTGEKVFLECVQDMDHENMFWYRQDPGLGLRLIYFSYDVKMKEKGDIPEGYSVSREKKERFSLILESASTNQTSMYLCASLTSGRAGDTQYFGPGTRLTVL.

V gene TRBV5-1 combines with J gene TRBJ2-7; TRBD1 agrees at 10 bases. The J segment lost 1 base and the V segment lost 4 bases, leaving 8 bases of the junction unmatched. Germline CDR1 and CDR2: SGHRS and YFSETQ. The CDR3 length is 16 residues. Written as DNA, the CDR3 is TGCGCCAGCAGCGCAGGGACAGGGGTGGTGTCCTACGAGCAGTACTTC. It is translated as CASSAGTGVVSYEQYF.

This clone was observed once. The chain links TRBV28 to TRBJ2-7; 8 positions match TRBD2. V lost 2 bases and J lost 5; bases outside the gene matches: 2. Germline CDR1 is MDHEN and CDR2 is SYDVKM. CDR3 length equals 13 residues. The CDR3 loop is CASSLAGGDEQYF. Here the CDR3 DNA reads TGTGCCAGCAGTTTAGCGGGAGGTGACGAGCAGTACTTC.

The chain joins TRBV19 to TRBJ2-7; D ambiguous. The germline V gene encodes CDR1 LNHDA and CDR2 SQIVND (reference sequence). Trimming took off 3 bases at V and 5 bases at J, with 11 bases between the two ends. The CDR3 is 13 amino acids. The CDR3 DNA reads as TGTGCCAGTAGTATGATAGCTTCCAACGAGCAGTACTTC. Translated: CASSMIASNEQYF. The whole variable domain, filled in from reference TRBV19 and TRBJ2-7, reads DGGITQSPKYLFRKEGQNVTLSCEQNLNHDAMYWYRQDPGQGLRLIYYSQIVNDFQKGDIAEGYSVSREKKESFPLTVTSAQKNPTAFYLCASSMIASNEQYFGPGTRLTVT.

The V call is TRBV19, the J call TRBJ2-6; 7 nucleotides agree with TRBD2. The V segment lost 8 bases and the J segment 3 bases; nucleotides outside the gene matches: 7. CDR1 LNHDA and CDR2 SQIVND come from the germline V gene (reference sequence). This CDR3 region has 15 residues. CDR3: CASLDGGNGANVLTF. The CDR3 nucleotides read TGTGCCAGTCTAGACGGGGGGAATGGGGCCAACGTCCTGACTTTC. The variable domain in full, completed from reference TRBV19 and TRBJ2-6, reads DGGITQSPKYLFRKEGQNVTLSCEQNLNHDAMYWYRQDPGQGLRLIYYSQIVNDFQKGDIAEGYSVSREKKESFPLTVTSAQKNPTAFYLCASLDGGNGANVLTFGAGSRLTVL.